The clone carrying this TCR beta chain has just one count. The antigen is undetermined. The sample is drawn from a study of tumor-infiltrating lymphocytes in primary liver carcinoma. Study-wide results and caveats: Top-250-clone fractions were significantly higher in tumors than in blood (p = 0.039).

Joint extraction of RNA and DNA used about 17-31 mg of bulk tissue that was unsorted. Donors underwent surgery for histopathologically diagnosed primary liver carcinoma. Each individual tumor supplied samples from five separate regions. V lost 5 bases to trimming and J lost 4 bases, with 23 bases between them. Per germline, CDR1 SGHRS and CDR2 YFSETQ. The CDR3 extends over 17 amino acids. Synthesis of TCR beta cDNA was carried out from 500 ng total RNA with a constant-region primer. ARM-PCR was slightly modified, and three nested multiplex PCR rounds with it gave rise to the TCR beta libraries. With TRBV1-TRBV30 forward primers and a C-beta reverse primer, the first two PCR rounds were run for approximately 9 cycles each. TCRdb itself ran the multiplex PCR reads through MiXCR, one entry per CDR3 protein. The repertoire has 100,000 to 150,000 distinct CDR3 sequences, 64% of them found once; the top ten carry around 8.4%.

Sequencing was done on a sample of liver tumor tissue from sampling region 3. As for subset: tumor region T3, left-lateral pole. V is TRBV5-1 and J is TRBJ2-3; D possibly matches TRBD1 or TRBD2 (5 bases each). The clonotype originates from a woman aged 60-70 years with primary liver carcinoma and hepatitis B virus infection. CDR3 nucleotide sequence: TGCGCCAGCAGTCCCTTGGGTAGCGATCAAGGGGCAGATACGCAGTATTTT. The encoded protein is CASSPLGSDQGADTQYF.